These 5 T cell receptor beta chains originate from one sample sequenced in a study of blood T cell repertoires in COVID-19. TCRdb's copy holds only in-frame clones and misses some; the assay was immunoSEQ multiplex PCR. The sample lists roughly 480,000 clones; roughly 89% were seen once. Sequencing was done on a sample of peripheral blood. Source of these receptors: a man between 18 and 35 years old with COVID-19, enrolled during active disease.

This clone was recorded once. Other DNA sequences of this sample code for an identical CDR3. The chain combines TRBV3-1 (or the pseudogene TRBV3-2) with TRBJ2-5; TRBD1 might be the D (6 bases). The V gene's germline CDR1 is LGHDT and CDR2 YNNKEL (reference sequence). V lost 3 bases and J 2 bases, leaving 10 bases between the germline ends. This CDR3 contains 14 residues. For the CDR3, the DNA is TGTGCCAGCAGCCAGGGGGCGGTACAAGAGACCCAGTACTTC. Amino acids: CASSQGAVQETQYF.

The chain has TRBV9 and TRBJ2-5, with D perhaps TRBD1 (5 bases). This CDR3 spans 13 amino acids. V was clipped by 1 base and J by 7 bases, with 11 bases between them. Germline assignment: CDR1 SGDLS and CDR2 YYNGEE. The CDR3 region is CASSVTDQGTQYF. CDR3 in DNA: TGTGCCAGCAGCGTAACGGATCAGGGGACCCAGTACTTC.

The CDR3 DNA sequence: TGTGCCAGCAGTCAACAGGGGGATAGCAATCAGCCCCAGCATTTT. As protein: CASSQQGDSNQPQHF. V and J are TRBV27 and TRBJ1-5, with 8 bases identical to TRBD1. Trimming at V came to 5 bases and at J to 0 bases, leaving 3 bases not matched to a gene. The length of the CDR3 is 15 residues. CDR1 MNHEY and CDR2 SMNVEV come from the germline V gene (reference sequence).

V is TRBV24-1 and J is TRBJ2-7; D remains unclear. This CDR3 is built from 16 residues. Germline V gene lookup returns CDR1 KGHDR and CDR2 SFDVKD. The ends were cut back, 0 bases at V and 2 bases at J, with 13 bases in the middle. The CDR3 region is CATSDLAAELPYEQYF. The CDR3 nucleotides are TGTGCCACCAGTGATTTGGCCGCGGAGCTCCCCTACGAGCAGTACTTC.

The table lists this clone with many counts. This chain links TRBV25-1 with TRBJ2-1; D is possibly TRBD2 (5 bases). Looked up from germline, CDR1 is MGHDK and CDR2 is SYGVNS. Trimming took 3 bases from V and 6 from J, leaving 6 bases between them. The CDR3 contains 12 residues. In nucleotides, the CDR3 is TGTGCCAGCAGTGATGGGAGCAATGAGCAGTTCTTC. Encoded protein: CASSDGSNEQFF.